The 10 T cell receptor beta chains below were found in one sample sequenced in a study of shared clonotypes between healthy human individuals. The protocol was immunoSEQ multiplex PCR, while the TCRdb copy is restricted to in-frame clones and leaves out a portion. Among a few hundred thousand clones listed, about 80% were seen once. Material for sequencing was PBMCs. The receptors derive from a woman aged 40 to 50 in good health. Some clones in this sample may be carry-over from other donors' samples.

A note on this clone: It differs at one base from a far larger clone, so likely a read error. Distinct nucleotide sequences in the sample also encode this CDR3. V and J are TRBV7-9 and TRBJ1-1, with 7 bases matching TRBD1. CDR1 and CDR2 (germline): SEHNR, FQNEAQ (reference sequence). CDR3 length: 18 amino acids. The CDR3 is CASSPPVVGQVMNTEAFF. The DNA for the CDR3 is TGTGCCAGCAGCCCACCAGTAGTCGGACAGGTGATGAACACTGAAGCCTTCTTT.

The chain employs TRBV11-2 and TRBJ2-3; no firm D call. This CDR3 has 14 residues. Trimming cost V 3 bases and J 1 base, with 8 bases left between them. Germline V gene sequence: CDR1 SGHAT, CDR2 FQNNGV. CDR3 region: CASSLGGGTDTQYF. The CDR3 region has the DNA TGTGCCAGCAGCTTGGGCGGTGGCACAGATACGCAGTATTTT.

V and J are TRBV29-1 and TRBJ2-7; 13 nucleotides agree with TRBD2. Germline trimming cut 1 base from V and 0 bases from J; bases unmatched to any gene: 3. CDR1 is SQVTM, CDR2 ANQGSEA, per germline. There are 16 residues in the CDR3. The CDR3 spells CSVEGTSGRASYEQYF. In nucleotides, the CDR3 is TGCAGCGTTGAAGGGACTAGCGGGAGAGCCTCCTACGAGCAGTACTTC.

V and J are TRBV5-1 and TRBJ1-1, with 9 bases fitting TRBD1. The V segment lost 4 bases and the J segment 1 base; nucleotides outside the gene matches: 5. CDR1 and CDR2 from the germline V gene are SGHRS and YFSETQ. This CDR3 is 15 amino acids long. This CDR3 is CASSAGGQGNTEAFF. The CDR3 DNA reads TGCGCCAGCAGCGCGGGGGGACAGGGGAACACTGAAGCTTTCTTT. Supplemented by reference TRBV5-1 and TRBJ1-1, the full variable domain reads KAGVTQTPRYLIKTRGQQVTLSCSPISGHRSVSWYQQTPGQGLQFLFEYFSETQRNKGNFPGRFSGRQFSNSRSEMNVSTLELGDSALYLCASSAGGQGNTEAFFGQGTRLTVV.

This clone was observed a single time. This chain uses TRBV7-9 with TRBJ2-3, with D maybe TRBD2 (6 bases). V gave up 1 base and J gave up 0 bases, with 17 bases separating them. This CDR3 contains 18 residues. Germline CDR1 SEHNR, CDR2 FQNEAQ (reference sequence). The CDR3 reads CASSLGGSAAGSTDTQYF. In nucleotides, the CDR3 is TGTGCCAGCAGCTTAGGTGGAAGCGCTGCGGGGAGCACAGATACGCAGTATTTT.

The chain joins TRBV6-6 to TRBJ1-1; D is perhaps TRBD1 (5 bases). The CDR3 has 14 amino acids. CDR1 is MNHNY, CDR2 SVGAGI, per germline (reference sequence). V dropped 6 bases and J dropped 4 bases, with 15 bases sitting between them. The CDR3 protein is CASRSDSLPTEAFF. Written as DNA, the CDR3 is TGTGCCAGCAGATCCGACAGTCTGCCCACTGAAGCTTTCTTT.

The J gene is TRBJ1-2, the V gene TRBV28, with TRBD1 matching over 9 bases. The germline V gene encodes CDR1 MDHEN and CDR2 SYDVKM. Trimming cost V 6 bases and J 2 bases; bases outside gene matches: 7. The CDR3 consists of 15 residues. The DNA for the CDR3 is TGTGCCAGCAGGGAACCGGGACAGGGAAACTATGGCTACACCTTC. Translation: CASREPGQGNYGYTF.

This chain links TRBV16 with TRBJ2-7; D assignment may be TRBD1 or TRBD2 (6 bases each). Looked up from germline, CDR1 is KGHSY and CDR2 is FQNENV. This CDR3 spans 15 amino acids. With 4 bases removed from V and 9 bases from J, the gap between germline ends came to 22 bases. The chain's CDR3 is CASSPTGSGAPGQYF. The CDR3 DNA sequence: TGTGCCAGCAGCCCCACGGGTTCGGGGGCCCCCGGGCAGTACTTC.

This clone was observed once. The V call is TRBV29-1, the J call TRBJ2-3, with TRBD2 as a possible D gene (6 bases). Germline V gives CDR1 SQVTM, CDR2 ANQGSEA. The V end was cut by 2 bases, the J end by 9 bases, with 12 bases between. The CDR3 is made up of 12 amino acids. The CDR3 protein is CSVETVRDTQYF. The CDR3 nucleotides are TGCAGCGTTGAAACCGTGCGGGACACGCAGTATTTT.

CDR3 coding DNA: TGTGCCAGCATACTACGCTGGGGGCTAGCGGGAGAGACGAACACCGGGGAGCTGTTTTTT. Translating it yields CASILRWGLAGETNTGELFF. This chain links TRBV27 with TRBJ2-2; TRBD2 agrees at 10 bases. With V trimmed by 7 bases and J by 0 bases, 17 bases remained unmatched. Germline values: CDR1 MNHEY, CDR2 SMNVEV (reference sequence). The CDR3 is made up of 20 amino acids.